Many counts were recorded for the clone carrying this T cell receptor (beta chain). Its antigen is not known. The source of the sample is a study of regulatory T cells in long-lasting Graves disease. Overall study results and limits: Persistent Graves' patients had lower TCR diversity than newly diagnosed ones.

After removal of 7 bases from V and 9 bases from J, the junction contained 23 bases not matched to a gene. The CDR3 length is 20 residues. Libraries of TCR beta came from iRepertoire HTBI primers plus Arm-PCR of CDR3 regions. TCRdb redid the calling of the multiplex PCR reads with MiXCR, one entry per CDR3 protein. The table lists over 450,000 distinct CDR3 sequences, 12% of them singletons. The time point: newly diagnosed GD, antithyroid drugs for less than 3 months. Isolated PBMC RNA provided the starting material for the TCR library. These sequences were also reported in another study, on T cells in Graves' hyperthyroidism and ophthalmopathy. From that paper: The HTBI primer set was used in a first-round RT-PCR of the TCR CDR3.

This specimen consisted of peripheral blood mononuclear cells (PBMCs), obtained at new diagnosis, from a patient treated with antithyroid drugs. The TCR sequence derives from a young woman with Graves disease. V usage is TRBV12-3 or TRBV12-4 and J usage is TRBJ2-1; 14 bases fit TRBD2. CDR3 DNA: TGTGCCAGCAATTTTGGGCCCGAGGGACTAGCGGGAGTAAGTAAGCGTGAGCAGTTCTTC. This sequence encodes CASNFGPEGLAGVSKREQFF.